This T cell receptor beta chain was profiled in a study of blood T cell repertoires in COVID-19. Whole-study context: Sample material is recorded as cDNA or gDNA derived from T cells, B-cell-depleted T cells, or PBMCs.

This CDR3 is 13 amino acids long. Germline CDR1 reads ENHRY; CDR2 reads SYGVKD. V dropped 4 bases and J dropped 3 bases, with 10 bases sitting between them. This clone was counted between two and nine times. Per the authors' pipeline: It was from reference gene primer amplification that nucleated cell counts were estimated. TCRdb keeps only in-frame clones here, not all; method: immunoSEQ multiplex PCR. That table supplies the V and J calls and clone size; D and trimming were determined from the DNA. Of 100,000 to 150,000 clones in the sample, roughly 83% were seen once. This receptor was taken from a woman older than 75 with acute or convalescent COVID-19. Source material: peripheral blood. The V call is TRBV10-3, the J call TRBJ2-7; a possible D gene is TRBD1 (6 bases). In DNA form, the CDR3 reads TGTGCCATCAGTGGGGACACCAACTACGAGCAGTACTTC. This encodes CAISGDTNYEQYF.